The source of this T cell receptor (beta chain) is a study of cytotoxic CD8 clonotypes in ibrutinib-treated CLL. In germline, CDR1 is SGHAT, CDR2 FQNNGV. The CDR3 has 15 residues. V trimming: 5 bases; J trimming: 0 bases; junction bases outside the gene matches: 7. Repertoires were generated with immunoSEQ multiplex PCR, while TCRdb's copy carries only in-frame clones and drops some. Of some 150,000 clones listed, 60% to 80% are singletons. The TCR comes from a human donor with chronic lymphocytic leukemia. This sample comprised PBMCs, obtained after 12 months of ibrutinib treatment. The J gene is TRBJ2-7, the V gene TRBV11-2; 7 bases are shared with TRBD1. The CDR3 loop is CASSTSPGGSYEQYF. CDR3 coding DNA: TGTGCCAGCAGCACTAGTCCAGGGGGCTCCTACGAGCAGTACTTC.